The TCR beta chain described here comes from a study of blood T cell repertoires in COVID-19. Produced via immunoSEQ multiplex PCR; TCRdb's table is partial and in-frame only. The table includes 75,000 or so clones, 70% to 90% detected once. The CDR3 has 14 amino acids. Germline V CDR1 and CDR2: MDHEN, SYDVKM. J was trimmed by 5 bases and V by 3 bases; bases with no gene match: 4. This sequence was found in an elderly woman with active or convalescent COVID-19. The chain employs TRBV28 and TRBJ2-5, with TRBD2 matching 9 bases. The sample was peripheral blood. CDR3 in amino acids: CASSLAGGAETQYF. CDR3 bases: TGTGCCAGCAGTTTGGCGGGAGGGGCGGAGACCCAGTACTTC.